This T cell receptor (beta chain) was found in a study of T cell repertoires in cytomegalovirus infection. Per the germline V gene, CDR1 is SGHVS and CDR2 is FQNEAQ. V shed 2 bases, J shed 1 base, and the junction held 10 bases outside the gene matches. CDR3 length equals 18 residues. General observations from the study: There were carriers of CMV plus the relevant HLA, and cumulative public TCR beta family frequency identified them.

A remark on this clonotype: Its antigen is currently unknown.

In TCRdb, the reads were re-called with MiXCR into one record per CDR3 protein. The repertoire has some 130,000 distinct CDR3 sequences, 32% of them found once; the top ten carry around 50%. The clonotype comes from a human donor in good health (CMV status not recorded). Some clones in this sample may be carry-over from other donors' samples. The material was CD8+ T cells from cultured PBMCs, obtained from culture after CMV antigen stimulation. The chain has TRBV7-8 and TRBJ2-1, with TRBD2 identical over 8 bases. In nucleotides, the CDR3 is TGTGCCAGCAGCTTACGAGCGGGGGACTCTTCTTCCTACAATGAGCAGTTCTTC. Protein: CASSLRAGDSSSYNEQFF.